The 2 T cell receptor beta chains given below trace back to one sample, sequenced in a study of beta chain features in type 1 diabetes. The study's findings and limits: In every one of the four CD4+ subsets, TCRB CDR3s were moderately but significantly shorter in Type 1 diabetes patients.

Reverse transcription of all isolated RNA meant that expressed TCRB transcripts were sequenced. Sequenced by immunoSEQ multiplex PCR; TCRdb stores in-frame clones only, minus some. Here the sample spans around 150,000 clones, around 10% being singletons. The antigens for these receptors are not known. Sequenced input: central memory CD4+ T cells from blood. These receptors came from a man younger than 40 with type 1 diabetes.

The rearrangement links TRBV5-4 to TRBJ2-7, with TRBD1 identical over 8 bases. V dropped 3 bases and J dropped 3; count of bases not matched to a gene: 5. The CDR3 extends over 14 amino acids. Germline lookup yields CDR1 SGHNT and CDR2 YYREEE (reference sequence). CDR3 protein: CASSSTGDDYEQYF. CDR3 DNA: TGTGCCAGCAGCTCGACAGGGGATGACTACGAGCAGTACTTC.

This clone was observed a few times. The V gene is TRBV7-2, the J gene TRBJ1-2; a possible D gene is TRBD1 (5 bases). V lost 10 bases and J lost 1, with 13 bases in between. CDR1 is SGHTA, CDR2 FQGNSA, per germline. The CDR3 extends over 13 amino acids. The CDR3 sequence: CAKQAGGNYGYTF. CDR3 nucleotides: TGTGCCAAGCAGGCCGGGGGTAACTATGGCTACACCTTC.